Sequencing of this TCR beta chain was carried out in a study of blood T cell repertoires in COVID-19. For the study at large: Acute and convalescent COVID-19 samples came from the United States, Italy and Spain. PBMCs, B-cell-depleted T cells, or T cells provided the cDNA or gDNA that made up the material.

The germline gives CDR1 SGHDT, CDR2 YYEEEE. The CDR3 runs 15 residues. The ends were cut back, 0 bases at V and 7 bases at J, with 14 bases in the middle. The authors' processing: How many nucleated cells were present was estimated from reference gene primer amplification. Here immunoSEQ multiplex PCR was the method, and the copy in TCRdb shows in-frame clones only, minus some. From that table come the V and J calls and clone size; the DNA was used to work out D and trimming. Of under 200,000 clones listed, roughly 86% are singletons. The specimen was peripheral blood. The clonotype comes from a woman aged 80 or over in a cohort sampled during active or convalescent COVID-19. The rearrangement links TRBV5-6 to TRBJ1-5; D not resolved. The CDR3 is CASSLAVAPRQPQHF. The CDR3 DNA sequence: TGTGCCAGCAGCTTGGCCGTAGCCCCAAGGCAGCCCCAGCATTTT.